This T cell receptor beta chain was recorded in a study of cytomegalovirus exposure and HLA in healthy donors. This CDR3 is 12 amino acids long. Germline V gives CDR1 SNHLY, CDR2 FYNNEI. V was clipped by 4 bases and J by 3 bases, with 7 bases between them. A word on this clone: The same CDR3 is also encoded by other DNA sequences in this sample.

Vbeta (60) and Jbeta (13) primers were used in the PCR. Profiled with immunoSEQ multiplex PCR; TCRdb holds only in-frame clones, not every one. Among 150,000 to 250,000 clones, about 80% were seen once, and the ten largest hold about 2.1%. The chain has TRBV2 and TRBJ2-7; no clear D gene. The sequence was obtained from a man under 40 in good health and CMV-seronegative. Sequencing was performed on PBMCs. CDR3 in amino acids: CASSGHRYEQYF. DNA for the CDR3: TGTGCCAGCAGTGGACACCGCTACGAGCAGTACTTC.